The rows below give T cell receptor beta chains drawn from one sample of a study of somatic mutations in cytotoxic T cells in rheumatoid arthritis. Repertoires were generated with immunoSEQ multiplex PCR, while TCRdb's copy carries only in-frame clones and drops some. This sample yields more than 9,500 clones, of which roughly four fifths are seen a single time; about 14% belongs to the top ten. The specimen sequenced was CD8+ T cells sorted from blood. These TCRs come from a woman aged 55 to 70 in good health. CDR3s include the opening cysteine and the closing phenylalanine or tryptophan. The order of the fields is clone size, J gene, D gene, V gene, CDR3 DNA, CDR3 protein. The D gene is left open where the match is weak. The listing skips clone size in some rows; elsewhere it reads once, few, many or a size class.

abundance: NA; j_gene: TRBJ2-1; d_gene: TRBD2; v_gene: TRBV7-9; CDR3nt: TGTGCCAGCAGTCGTATAGCGGGGGCGAACAATGAGCAGTTCTTC; CDR3aa: CASSRIAGANNEQFF
abundance: NA; j_gene: TRBJ2-5; d_gene: TRBD1; v_gene: TRBV7-8; CDR3nt: TGTGCCAGCAGCTCGCATACCTCAGGGGACAGAGAGACCCAGTACTTC; CDR3aa: CASSSHTSGDRETQYF
abundance: NA; j_gene: TRBJ2-3; d_gene: TRBD2; v_gene: TRBV7-2; CDR3nt: TGTGCCAGCAGCTTAGGGGCGGGGGGACGCACAGATACGCAGTATTTT; CDR3aa: CASSLGAGGRTDTQYF
abundance: NA; j_gene: TRBJ1-5; d_gene: NA; v_gene: TRBV6-1; CDR3nt: TGTGCCAGCAGTGAGTTTGACAGTAATAGCAATCAGCCCCAGCATTTT; CDR3aa: CASSEFDSNSNQPQHF
abundance: NA; j_gene: TRBJ2-5; d_gene: NA; v_gene: TRBV4-1; CDR3nt: TGCGCCAGCAGCCCCTCTAGCGGAGGGGGGGACCAGTACTTC; CDR3aa: CASSPSSGGGDQYF
abundance: NA; j_gene: TRBJ2-5; d_gene: TRBD2; v_gene: TRBV27; CDR3nt: TGTGCCAGCAGCTATTGGGGGGGGGAAAAAGAGACCCAGTACTTC; CDR3aa: CASSYWGGEKETQYF
abundance: NA; j_gene: TRBJ2-1; d_gene: NA; v_gene: TRBV29-1; CDR3nt: TGCAGCGTTGGTGACACATCGTACAATGAGCAGTTCTTC; CDR3aa: CSVGDTSYNEQFF
abundance: NA; j_gene: TRBJ1-2; d_gene: NA; v_gene: TRBV19; CDR3nt: TGTGCCAGCTCCACCCTGGGTGCGGGTGGCTACACCTTC; CDR3aa: CASSTLGAGGYTF
abundance: NA; j_gene: TRBJ2-7; d_gene: TRBD1; v_gene: TRBV6-5; CDR3nt: TGTGCCAGCAGTTACCGGGACAGGGTTTACGAGCAGTACTTC; CDR3aa: CASSYRDRVYEQYF
abundance: NA; j_gene: TRBJ2-2; d_gene: TRBD2; v_gene: TRBV25-1; CDR3nt: TGTGCCAGCACGCCGGGACTAGCGGGGGGCCCCGGGGAGCTGTTTTTT; CDR3aa: CASTPGLAGGPGELFF
abundance: once; j_gene: TRBJ2-1; d_gene: TRBD2; v_gene: TRBV15; CDR3nt: TGTGCCACCAGCAGAGATCTCAGCGGGGGGCAGTATGAGCAGTTCTTC; CDR3aa: CATSRDLSGGQYEQFF
abundance: NA; j_gene: TRBJ2-1; d_gene: NA; v_gene: TRBV7-9; CDR3nt: TGTGCCAGCAGCGTACCCGGAGGGGAGAATGAGCAGTTCTTC; CDR3aa: CASSVPGGENEQFF
abundance: NA; j_gene: TRBJ2-3; d_gene: NA; v_gene: TRBV4-2; CDR3nt: TGTGCCAGCAGCGAGTTAGGGGGTGGAGATACGCAGTATTTT; CDR3aa: CASSELGGGDTQYF
abundance: NA; j_gene: TRBJ2-1; d_gene: TRBD2; v_gene: TRBV7-9; CDR3nt: TGTGCCAGCAGCCCCCGGGGGGGAGGGAACAATGAGCAGTTCTTC; CDR3aa: CASSPRGGGNNEQFF
abundance: NA; j_gene: TRBJ2-2; d_gene: NA; v_gene: TRBV27; CDR3nt: TGTGCCAGCTCCGCGGGGTCCCTCACCGGGGAGCTGTTTTTT; CDR3aa: CASSAGSLTGELFF
abundance: NA; j_gene: TRBJ2-2; d_gene: NA; v_gene: TRBV9; CDR3nt: TGTGCCAGCAGCTTCCAAACCGGGGAGCTGTTTTTT; CDR3aa: CASSFQTGELFF
abundance: NA; j_gene: TRBJ1-6; d_gene: NA; v_gene: TRBV4-1; CDR3nt: TGCGCCAGCAGCCAAGAGGAGTTCGGGATGGCACCCCTCCACTTT; CDR3aa: CASSQEEFGMAPLHF
abundance: NA; j_gene: TRBJ2-7; d_gene: NA; v_gene: TRBV10-3; CDR3nt: TGTGCCATCAGTTATACGACAGTCCCTAACTCCTACGAGCAGTACTTC; CDR3aa: CAISYTTVPNSYEQYF
abundance: once; j_gene: TRBJ1-4; d_gene: TRBD1; v_gene: TRBV7-6; CDR3nt: TGTGCCAGCAGCGTTACAGGGGGGGGAGAAAAACTGTTTTTT; CDR3aa: CASSVTGGGEKLFF
abundance: once; j_gene: TRBJ1-1; d_gene: TRBD1; v_gene: TRBV7-9; CDR3nt: TGTGCCAGCAGCTTAGTCCAGGGGGCAGACACTGAAGCTTTCTTT; CDR3aa: CASSLVQGADTEAFF
abundance: NA; j_gene: TRBJ1-1; d_gene: NA; v_gene: TRBV7-9; CDR3nt: TGTGCCAGCAGCTTAGTCGTTATGAACACTGAAGCTTTCTTT; CDR3aa: CASSLVVMNTEAFF
abundance: NA; j_gene: TRBJ2-3; d_gene: TRBD2; v_gene: TRBV13; CDR3nt: TGTGCCAGCAGCCACGGTAGCGGGAGTAGCACAGATACGCAGTATTTT; CDR3aa: CASSHGSGSSTDTQYF
abundance: NA; j_gene: TRBJ1-1; d_gene: TRBD1; v_gene: TRBV7-3; CDR3nt: TGTGCCAGCAGCTTGACTACAGGGGGCTTGACTTTCTTT; CDR3aa: CASSLTTGGLTFF
abundance: NA; j_gene: TRBJ2-3; d_gene: NA; v_gene: TRBV2; CDR3nt: TGTGCCAGCAGTGAATTTGGAGGCACAGATACGCAGTATTTT; CDR3aa: CASSEFGGTDTQYF
abundance: NA; j_gene: TRBJ1-1; d_gene: NA; v_gene: TRBV5-6; CDR3nt: TGTGCCAGCAGCTTGGCAGGGGCCCCGAACACTGAAGCTTTCTTT; CDR3aa: CASSLAGAPNTEAFF
abundance: NA; j_gene: TRBJ2-4; d_gene: TRBD1; v_gene: TRBV13; CDR3nt: TGTGCCAGCAGCTTCCCGGGACAGGGTACCAACATTCAGTACTTC; CDR3aa: CASSFPGQGTNIQYF
abundance: NA; j_gene: TRBJ2-2; d_gene: NA; v_gene: TRBV7-2; CDR3nt: TGTGCCAGCAGCCCCCTGATAAGACAGGTCCAGCTGTTTTTT; CDR3aa: CASSPLIRQVQLFF
abundance: NA; j_gene: TRBJ1-1; d_gene: NA; v_gene: TRBV11-3; CDR3nt: TGTGCCAGCAGCTTAGGGGCAGGGGCTGAAGCTTTCTTT; CDR3aa: CASSLGAGAEAFF
abundance: NA; j_gene: TRBJ1-1; d_gene: TRBD1; v_gene: TRBV6-5; CDR3nt: TGTGCCAGCAGTCCCCGCTACAGGGGGCTGACTGAAGCTTTCTTT; CDR3aa: CASSPRYRGLTEAFF
abundance: NA; j_gene: TRBJ2-3; d_gene: NA; v_gene: TRBV27; CDR3nt: TGTGCCAGCAGTCCTGACGTCACAGGATCCACAGATACGCAGTATTTT; CDR3aa: CASSPDVTGSTDTQYF
abundance: NA; j_gene: TRBJ2-5; d_gene: TRBD1; v_gene: TRBV28; CDR3nt: TGTGCCAGCAGCCTAGGACAGGGTCTGAGGGAGACCCAGTACTTC; CDR3aa: CASSLGQGLRETQYF
abundance: NA; j_gene: TRBJ1-1; d_gene: TRBD1; v_gene: TRBV10-3; CDR3nt: TGTGCCATCAGTGACCGGGACAGGAACACTGAAGCTTTCTTT; CDR3aa: CAISDRDRNTEAFF
abundance: NA; j_gene: TRBJ1-1; d_gene: NA; v_gene: TRBV5-1; CDR3nt: TGCGCCAGCAGCTTGAAGCAGGGCACAGGGGAAGCTTTCTTT; CDR3aa: CASSLKQGTGEAFF
abundance: few; j_gene: TRBJ1-1; d_gene: TRBD1; v_gene: TRBV6-5; CDR3nt: TGTGCCATCAGCCGACCCCACAGGGGCGAAGCTTTCTTT; CDR3aa: CAISRPHRGEAFF
abundance: once; j_gene: TRBJ2-4; d_gene: NA; v_gene: TRBV27; CDR3nt: TGTGCCAGCAGTTTATCCTCCCCTGGTAGTAGAAACATTCAGTACTTC; CDR3aa: CASSLSSPGSRNIQYF
abundance: NA; j_gene: TRBJ2-3; d_gene: NA; v_gene: TRBV5-1; CDR3nt: TGCGCCAGCAGCTTGGCCGGGGGAGGCACAGATACGCAGTATTTT; CDR3aa: CASSLAGGGTDTQYF
abundance: medium-sized; j_gene: TRBJ2-7; d_gene: TRBD1; v_gene: TRBV6-1; CDR3nt: TGTGCCAGCAGCCCGGGACAGGCCTTCTCCTACGAGCAGTACTTC; CDR3aa: CASSPGQAFSYEQYF
abundance: few; j_gene: TRBJ2-1; d_gene: TRBD1; v_gene: TRBV2; CDR3nt: TGTGCCAGCAGTGAAGGCTTGTCCGGGACAGGGGATGAAAATGAGCAGTTCTTC; CDR3aa: CASSEGLSGTGDENEQFF
abundance: NA; j_gene: TRBJ2-7; d_gene: NA; v_gene: TRBV15; CDR3nt: TGTGCCACCAGCAGAGATAGGGGCTACGAGCAGTACTTC; CDR3aa: CATSRDRGYEQYF
abundance: NA; j_gene: TRBJ2-1; d_gene: TRBD1; v_gene: TRBV6-1; CDR3nt: TGTGCCAGCAGACCGGGACAGGGAATTGTCAATGAGCAGTTCTTC; CDR3aa: CASRPGQGIVNEQFF
abundance: NA; j_gene: TRBJ2-2; d_gene: NA; v_gene: TRBV6-4; CDR3nt: TGTGCCAGCAGTACAGGCCCCTACACCGGGGAGCTGTTTTTT; CDR3aa: CASSTGPYTGELFF
abundance: NA; j_gene: TRBJ1-6; d_gene: NA; v_gene: TRBV28; CDR3nt: TGTGCCAGCAGTTCTACAGGGAATTCACCCCTCCACTTT; CDR3aa: CASSSTGNSPLHF
abundance: NA; j_gene: TRBJ1-6; d_gene: TRBD1; v_gene: TRBV6-5; CDR3nt: TGTGCCAGCAGTTTTGGACAGGGGACGGCACCCCTCCACTTT; CDR3aa: CASSFGQGTAPLHF
abundance: NA; j_gene: TRBJ2-7; d_gene: NA; v_gene: TRBV5-5; CDR3nt: TGTGCCAGCAGCTTGCCGAGTTCCTACGAGCAGTACTTC; CDR3aa: CASSLPSSYEQYF
abundance: NA; j_gene: TRBJ1-4; d_gene: NA; v_gene: TRBV4-2; CDR3nt: TGTGCCAGCAGCCCTGGGGGGGCGGACACCGGAGATGAAAAACTGTTTTTT; CDR3aa: CASSPGGADTGDEKLFF
abundance: NA; j_gene: TRBJ2-3; d_gene: NA; v_gene: TRBV27; CDR3nt: TGTGCCAGCAGTTTTCGGGGTCCAGATACGCAGTATTTT; CDR3aa: CASSFRGPDTQYF
abundance: NA; j_gene: TRBJ2-2; d_gene: NA; v_gene: TRBV19; CDR3nt: TGTGCCAGTAGTTTTGGGGGGGCCACCGGGGAGCTGTTTTTT; CDR3aa: CASSFGGATGELFF
abundance: NA; j_gene: TRBJ2-1; d_gene: TRBD1; v_gene: TRBV9; CDR3nt: TGTGCCAGCAGCGGGGACAGCTACAATGAGCAGTTCTTC; CDR3aa: CASSGDSYNEQFF
abundance: NA; j_gene: TRBJ2-1; d_gene: TRBD2; v_gene: TRBV9; CDR3nt: TGTGCCAGCAGCGTAGGCGGGGGGACCTACAATGAGCAGTTCTTC; CDR3aa: CASSVGGGTYNEQFF
abundance: once; j_gene: TRBJ1-2; d_gene: NA; v_gene: TRBV11-2; CDR3nt: TGTGCCAGCAGCTCCCCGGCAGGGAGGTATGGCTACACCTTC; CDR3aa: CASSSPAGRYGYTF
abundance: NA; j_gene: TRBJ1-1; d_gene: NA; v_gene: TRBV5-1; CDR3nt: TGCGCCAGCAGCTCCGTTGGCAGGGGCGGGAACACTGAAGCTTTCTTT; CDR3aa: CASSSVGRGGNTEAFF
abundance: NA; j_gene: TRBJ2-5; d_gene: NA; v_gene: TRBV28; CDR3nt: TGTGCCAGCAGTAGACCGGGGGTAGGAGAGACCCAGTACTTC; CDR3aa: CASSRPGVGETQYF